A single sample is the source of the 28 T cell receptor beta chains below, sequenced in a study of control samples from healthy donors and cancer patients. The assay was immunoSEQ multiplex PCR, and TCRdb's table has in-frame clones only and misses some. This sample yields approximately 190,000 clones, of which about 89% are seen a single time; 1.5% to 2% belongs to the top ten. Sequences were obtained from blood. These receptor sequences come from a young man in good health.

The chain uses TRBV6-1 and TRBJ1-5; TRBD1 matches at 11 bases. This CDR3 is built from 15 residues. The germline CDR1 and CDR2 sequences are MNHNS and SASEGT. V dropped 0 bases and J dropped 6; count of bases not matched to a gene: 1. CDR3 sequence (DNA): TGTGCCAGCAGTGAAGCTGGGACAGGGGGTCAGCCCCAGCATTTT. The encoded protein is CASSEAGTGGQPQHF.

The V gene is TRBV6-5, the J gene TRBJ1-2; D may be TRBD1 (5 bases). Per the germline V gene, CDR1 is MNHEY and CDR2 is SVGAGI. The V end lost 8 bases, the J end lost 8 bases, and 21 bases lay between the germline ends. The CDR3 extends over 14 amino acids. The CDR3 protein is CASQAAGTTGGYTF. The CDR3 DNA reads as TGTGCCAGCCAAGCGGCAGGGACCACGGGGGGCTACACCTTC.

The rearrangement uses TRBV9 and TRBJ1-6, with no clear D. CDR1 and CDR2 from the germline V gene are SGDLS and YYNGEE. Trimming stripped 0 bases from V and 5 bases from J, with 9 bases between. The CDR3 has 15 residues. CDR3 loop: CASSVDTLHNSPLHF. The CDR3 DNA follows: TGTGCCAGCAGCGTAGACACATTACATAATTCACCCCTCCACTTT.

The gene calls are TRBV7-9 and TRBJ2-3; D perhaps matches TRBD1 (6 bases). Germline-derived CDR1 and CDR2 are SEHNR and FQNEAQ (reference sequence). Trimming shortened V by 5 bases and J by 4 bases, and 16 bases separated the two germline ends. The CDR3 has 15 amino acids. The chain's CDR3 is CASSPPGHWADTQYF. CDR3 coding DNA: TGTGCCAGCAGCCCTCCGGGACACTGGGCAGATACGCAGTATTTT.

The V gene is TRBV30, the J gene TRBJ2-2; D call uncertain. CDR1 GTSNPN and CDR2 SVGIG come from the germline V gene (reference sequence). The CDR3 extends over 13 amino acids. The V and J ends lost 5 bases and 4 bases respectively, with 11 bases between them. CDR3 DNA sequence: TGTGCCTGGGGACCTGGGATCACCGGGGAGCTGTTTTTT. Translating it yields CAWGPGITGELFF.

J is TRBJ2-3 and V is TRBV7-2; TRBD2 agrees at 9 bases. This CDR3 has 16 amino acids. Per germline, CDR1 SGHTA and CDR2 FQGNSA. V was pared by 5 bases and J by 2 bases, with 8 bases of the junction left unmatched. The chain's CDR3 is CASSPGRGGVTDTQYF. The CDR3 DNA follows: TGTGCCAGCAGCCCGGGGCGCGGGGGGGTCACAGATACGCAGTATTTT. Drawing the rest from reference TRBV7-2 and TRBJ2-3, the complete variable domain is GAGVSQSPSNKVTEKGKDVELRCDPISGHTALYWYRQSLGQGLEFLIYFQGNSAPDKSGLPSDRFSAERTGGSVSTLTIQRTQQEDSAVYLCASSPGRGGVTDTQYFGPGTRLTVL.

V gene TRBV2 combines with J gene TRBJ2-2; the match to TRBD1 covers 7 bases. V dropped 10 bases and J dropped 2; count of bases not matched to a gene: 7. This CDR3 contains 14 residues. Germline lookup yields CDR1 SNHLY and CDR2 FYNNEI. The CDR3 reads CATRQGSNTGELFF. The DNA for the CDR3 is TGTGCCACTCGACAGGGCTCTAACACCGGGGAGCTGTTTTTT.

CDR3 amino acids: CASSTRQGVNTEAFF. CDR3 DNA sequence: TGTGCCAGCAGTACAAGACAGGGGGTGAACACTGAAGCTTTCTTT. The chain joins TRBV2 to TRBJ1-1, with TRBD1 identical over 9 bases. The CDR3 length is 15 residues. CDR1 and CDR2 (germline): SNHLY, FYNNEI. J gave up 0 bases and V 5 bases, and 4 bases lay outside the gene matches.

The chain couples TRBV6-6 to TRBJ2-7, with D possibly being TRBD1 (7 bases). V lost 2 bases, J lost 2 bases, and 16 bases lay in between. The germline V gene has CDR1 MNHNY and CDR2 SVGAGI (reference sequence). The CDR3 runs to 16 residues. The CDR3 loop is CASSYPSAGGTYEQYF. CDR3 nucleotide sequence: TGTGCCAGCAGTTACCCCTCGGCAGGGGGGACCTACGAGCAGTACTTC.

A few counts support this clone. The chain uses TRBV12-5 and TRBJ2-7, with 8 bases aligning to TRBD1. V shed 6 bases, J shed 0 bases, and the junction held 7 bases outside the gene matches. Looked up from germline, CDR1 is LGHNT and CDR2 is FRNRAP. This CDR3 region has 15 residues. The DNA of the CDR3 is TGTGCTAGTGGCAAGGGACAGGTGAACTCCTACGAGCAGTACTTC. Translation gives CASGKGQVNSYEQYF.

In nucleotides, the CDR3 is TGCGCCAGCAGCTTGGCAGGGACAGACCTCTACGAGCAGTACTTC. It translates to CASSLAGTDLYEQYF. The rearrangement links TRBV5-1 to TRBJ2-7; 7 bases are a match to TRBD1. The CDR3 runs to 15 residues. Losses at the gene ends were 0 bases for V and 3 bases for J; bases not matched to a gene: 6. Germline lookup yields CDR1 SGHRS and CDR2 YFSETQ.

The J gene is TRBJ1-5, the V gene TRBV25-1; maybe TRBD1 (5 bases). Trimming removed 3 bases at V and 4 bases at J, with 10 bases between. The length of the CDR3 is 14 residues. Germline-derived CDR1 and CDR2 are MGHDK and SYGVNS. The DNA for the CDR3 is TGTGCCAGCAGTGATTGGGGGATTAATCAGCCCCAGCATTTT. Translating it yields CASSDWGINQPQHF.

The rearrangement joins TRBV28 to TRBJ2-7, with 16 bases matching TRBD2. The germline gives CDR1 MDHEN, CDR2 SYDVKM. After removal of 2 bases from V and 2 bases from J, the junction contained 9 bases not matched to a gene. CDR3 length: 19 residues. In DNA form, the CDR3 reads TGTGCCAGCAGTTTAGGGGGACTAGCGGGGGGGCGATCCCCCTACGAGCAGTACTTC. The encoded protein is CASSLGGLAGGRSPYEQYF.

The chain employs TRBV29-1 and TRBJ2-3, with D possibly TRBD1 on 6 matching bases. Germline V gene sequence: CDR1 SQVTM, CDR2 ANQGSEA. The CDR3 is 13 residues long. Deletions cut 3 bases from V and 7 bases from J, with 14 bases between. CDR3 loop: CSVDQGKEYTQYF. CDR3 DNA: TGCAGCGTTGACCAGGGGAAAGAATATACGCAGTATTTT.

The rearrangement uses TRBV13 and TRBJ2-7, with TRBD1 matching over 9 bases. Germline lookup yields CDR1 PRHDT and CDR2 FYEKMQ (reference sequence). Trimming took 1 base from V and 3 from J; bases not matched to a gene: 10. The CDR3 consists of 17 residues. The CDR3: CASSLEGWGQGGYEQYF. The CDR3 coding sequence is TGTGCCAGCAGCTTAGAGGGTTGGGGACAGGGTGGCTACGAGCAGTACTTC. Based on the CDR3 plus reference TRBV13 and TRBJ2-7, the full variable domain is AAGVIQSPRHLIKEKRETATLKCYPIPRHDTVYWYQQGPGQDPQFLISFYEKMQSDKGSIPDRFSAQQFSDYHSELNMSSLELGDSALYFCASSLEGWGQGGYEQYFGPGTRLTVT.

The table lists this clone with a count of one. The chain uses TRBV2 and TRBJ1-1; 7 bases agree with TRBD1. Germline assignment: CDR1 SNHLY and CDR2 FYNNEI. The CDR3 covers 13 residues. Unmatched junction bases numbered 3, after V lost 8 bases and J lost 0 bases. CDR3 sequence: CASADRMNTEAFF. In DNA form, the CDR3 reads TGTGCCAGCGCGGACAGGATGAACACTGAAGCTTTCTTT.

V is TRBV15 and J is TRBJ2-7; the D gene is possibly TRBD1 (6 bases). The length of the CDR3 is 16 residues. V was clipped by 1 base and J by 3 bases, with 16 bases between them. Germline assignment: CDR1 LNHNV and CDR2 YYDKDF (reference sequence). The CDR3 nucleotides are TGTGCCACCAGCAGAGTTTCAGGGGACGGCCTCTACGAGCAGTACTTC. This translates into CATSRVSGDGLYEQYF.

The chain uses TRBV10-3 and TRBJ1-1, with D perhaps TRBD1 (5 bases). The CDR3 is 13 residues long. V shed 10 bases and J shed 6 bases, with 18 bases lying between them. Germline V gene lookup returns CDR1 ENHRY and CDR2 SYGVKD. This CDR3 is CATRDSGTAEAFF. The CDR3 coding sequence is TGTGCCACACGGGACTCGGGAACCGCTGAAGCTTTCTTT.

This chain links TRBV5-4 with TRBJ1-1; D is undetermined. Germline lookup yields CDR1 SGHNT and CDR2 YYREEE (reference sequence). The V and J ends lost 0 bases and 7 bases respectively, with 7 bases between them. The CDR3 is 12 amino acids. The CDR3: CASSLGNGEAFF. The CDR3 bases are TGTGCCAGCAGCTTGGGAAATGGTGAAGCTTTCTTT.

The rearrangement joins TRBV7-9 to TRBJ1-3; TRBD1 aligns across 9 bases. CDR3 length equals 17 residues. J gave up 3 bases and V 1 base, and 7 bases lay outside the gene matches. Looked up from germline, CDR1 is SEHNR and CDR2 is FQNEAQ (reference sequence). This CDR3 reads CASSLGPDRGVGNTIYF. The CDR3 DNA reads TGTGCCAGCAGCTTAGGACCGGACAGGGGTGTTGGAAACACCATATATTTT.

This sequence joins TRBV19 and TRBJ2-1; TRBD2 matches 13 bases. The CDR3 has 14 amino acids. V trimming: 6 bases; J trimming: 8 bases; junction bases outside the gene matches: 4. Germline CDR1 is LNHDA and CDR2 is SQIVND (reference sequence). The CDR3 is CASSTSGGVHEQFF. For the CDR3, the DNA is TGTGCCAGTAGCACTAGCGGGGGGGTCCATGAGCAGTTCTTC. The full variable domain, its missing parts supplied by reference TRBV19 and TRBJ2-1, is DGGITQSPKYLFRKEGQNVTLSCEQNLNHDAMYWYRQDPGQGLRLIYYSQIVNDFQKGDIAEGYSVSREKKESFPLTVTSAQKNPTAFYLCASSTSGGVHEQFFGPGTRLTVL.

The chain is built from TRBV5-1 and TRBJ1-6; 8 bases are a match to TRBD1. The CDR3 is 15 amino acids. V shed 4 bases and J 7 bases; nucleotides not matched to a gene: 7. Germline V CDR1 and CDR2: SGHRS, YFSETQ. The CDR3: CASSRDTGGNSPLHF. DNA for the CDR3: TGCGCCAGCAGCCGGGATACAGGGGGAAATTCACCCCTCCACTTT.

CDR3 nucleotides: TGTGCCAGCAGCCCTAAGGGGGTCGTGCCTCACAATGAGCAGTTCTTC. This translates into CASSPKGVVPHNEQFF. V is TRBV7-8 and J is TRBJ2-1, with a tentative D call TRBD1 (6 bases). Trimming removed 5 bases at V and 5 bases at J, with 19 bases between. Germline V gene sequence: CDR1 SGHVS, CDR2 FQNEAQ. This CDR3 is 16 amino acids long.

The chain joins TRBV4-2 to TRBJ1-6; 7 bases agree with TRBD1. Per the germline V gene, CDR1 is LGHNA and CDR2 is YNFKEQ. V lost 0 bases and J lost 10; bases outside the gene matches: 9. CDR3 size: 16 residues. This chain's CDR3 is CASSQDLKGAGSPLHF. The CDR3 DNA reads TGTGCCAGCAGCCAAGATTTGAAGGGGGCCGGGTCACCCCTCCACTTT.

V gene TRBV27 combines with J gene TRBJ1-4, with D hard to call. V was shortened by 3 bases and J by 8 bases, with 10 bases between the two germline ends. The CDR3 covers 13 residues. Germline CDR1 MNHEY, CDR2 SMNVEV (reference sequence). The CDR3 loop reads CASSFRIGEKLFF. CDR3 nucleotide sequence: TGTGCCAGCAGTTTTCGGATCGGAGAAAAACTGTTTTTT.

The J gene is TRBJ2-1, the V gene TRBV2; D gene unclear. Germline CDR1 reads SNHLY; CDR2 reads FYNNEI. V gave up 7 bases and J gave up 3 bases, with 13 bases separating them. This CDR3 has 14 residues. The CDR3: CASTPRMDYNEQFF. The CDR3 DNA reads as TGTGCCAGCACACCGCGCATGGACTACAATGAGCAGTTCTTC.

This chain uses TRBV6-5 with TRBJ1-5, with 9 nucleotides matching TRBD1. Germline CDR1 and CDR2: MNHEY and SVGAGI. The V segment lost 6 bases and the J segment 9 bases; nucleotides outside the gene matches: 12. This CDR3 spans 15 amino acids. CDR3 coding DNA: TGTGCCAGCAGGAGGGAACAGGGGGCCGTTGGGCCCCAGCATTTT. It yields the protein CASRREQGAVGPQHF.

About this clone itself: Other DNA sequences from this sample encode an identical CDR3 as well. For the CDR3, the DNA is TGTGCCAGCAGTCAACAGGGCTACGAGCAGTACTTC. Translation gives CASSQQGYEQYF. The chain is built from TRBV12-3 or TRBV12-4 and TRBJ2-7, with D possibly being TRBD1 (6 bases). V was pared by 5 bases and J by 3 bases, with 8 bases between. The CDR3 covers 12 residues.